These 9 T cell receptor beta chains were all obtained from the same sample, sequenced in a study of shared clonotypes between healthy human individuals. The data were produced by immunoSEQ multiplex PCR, yet TCRdb's version contains in-frame clones alone and is incomplete. The top ten clones hold under 2% of a sample with about 730,000 clones, 72% of them seen once. The sample taken for sequencing was memory CD4+ T cells sorted from blood. Indicated subset: CD45RA-negative fraction. The receptor source for this set is a woman aged 25 to 39 in good health.

Only a few counts were recorded for this clone. This rearrangement joins TRBV7-9 to TRBJ2-7, with D hard to call. CDR3 length: 13 residues. Germline values: CDR1 SEHNR, CDR2 FQNEAQ (reference sequence). Trimming shortened V by 7 bases and J by 2 bases, and 12 bases separated the two germline ends. The CDR3 reads CASKLGTTYEQYF. DNA for the CDR3: TGTGCCAGCAAGTTGGGCACAACCTACGAGCAGTACTTC.

As to this clone: The sample contains more than one DNA sequence encoding this CDR3. The chain has TRBV2 and TRBJ2-1; tentatively, D is TRBD2 (5 bases). Germline V lookup: CDR1 SNHLY, CDR2 FYNNEI. V shed 2 bases and J shed 0 bases, with 8 bases lying between them. The CDR3 contains 15 residues. The CDR3 nucleotides read TGTGCCAGCAGTGAATCGGGGAGCTCCTACAATGAGCAGTTCTTC. Amino acids: CASSESGSSYNEQFF. The full variable domain, completed using reference TRBV2 and TRBJ2-1, is EPEVTQTPSHQVTQMGQEVILRCVPISNHLYFYWYRQILGQKVEFLVSFYNNEISEKSEIFDDQFSVERPDGSNFTLKIRSTKLEDSAMYFCASSESGSSYNEQFFGPGTRLTVL.

CDR3 amino acids: CASSWGGAETQYF. CDR3 bases: TGTGCCAGCAGCTGGGGGGGTGCGGAGACCCAGTACTTC. The genes are TRBV11-2 and TRBJ2-5; 7 nucleotides agree with TRBD2. In germline, CDR1 is SGHAT, CDR2 FQNNGV. The J segment lost 5 bases and the V segment lost 4 bases, leaving 4 bases of the junction unmatched. CDR3 length: 13 amino acids.

The rearrangement links TRBV19 to TRBJ1-1; tentative D call: TRBD1 (6 bases). The CDR3 is 13 amino acids. Germline V gives CDR1 LNHDA, CDR2 SQIVND (reference sequence). The V and J ends lost 5 bases and 7 bases respectively, with 14 bases between them. CDR3 DNA: TGTGCCAGTAGTCCCCAGGGGAGGAGTGAAGCTTTCTTT. It specifies CASSPQGRSEAFF.

This chain connects TRBV1 to TRBJ2-3; TRBD2 is the table's D call and was not checked against the DNA. TRBV1 is shown as a pseudogene. The length of the CDR3 is 19 residues. The CDR3 DNA reads TGCACCAGCAGCCACAAGATCAATGAATTACTAGCGGGAGATTGGACGCAGTATTTT. It is translated as CTSSHKINELLAGDWTQYF.

To note about this clone: Other DNA sequences within the sample encode an identical CDR3. V is TRBV28 and J is TRBJ1-1; the D gene is possibly TRBD1 (6 bases). The CDR3 has 12 residues. With 6 bases removed from V and 4 bases from J, the gap between germline ends came to 9 bases. CDR1 is MDHEN and CDR2 is SYDVKM in the germline V gene. The CDR3 here is CASSRGTTEAFF. The CDR3 DNA reads as TGTGCCAGCAGCAGGGGCACCACTGAAGCTTTCTTT.

Only a few counts were recorded for this clone. In the same sample, other DNA sequences code for this CDR3. The chain employs TRBV28 and TRBJ1-2; no clear D. Trimming stripped 2 bases from V and 5 bases from J, with 6 bases between. Germline V CDR1 and CDR2: MDHEN, SYDVKM. This CDR3 contains 12 residues. CDR3 sequence reads: CASSLDGYGYTF. In nucleotides, the CDR3 is TGTGCCAGCAGTTTAGATGGATATGGCTACACCTTC.

The V and J genes are TRBV2 and TRBJ2-5, with TRBD2 matching 9 bases. The J call is uncertain, as TRBJ2-7 better fits the DNA end. This CDR3 has 14 amino acids. The V gene's germline CDR1 is SNHLY and CDR2 FYNNEI. The CDR3 sequence is CASSRLAGINEQYF. Here the CDR3 DNA reads TGTGCCAGCAGCCGGCTAGCGGGAATCAACGAGCAGTACTTC.

V gene TRBV5-5 combines with J gene TRBJ2-2; D tentatively reads TRBD1 or TRBD2 (6 bases each). Germline-derived CDR1 and CDR2 are SGHKS and YYEKEE (reference sequence). CDR3 size: 16 residues. Trimming left V 3 bases short and J 6 bases short, with 18 bases between. The CDR3 DNA is TGTGCCAGCAGCTGGGGGGCCGCGACAGTGGCCGGGGAGCTGTTTTTT. This sequence encodes CASSWGAATVAGELFF.